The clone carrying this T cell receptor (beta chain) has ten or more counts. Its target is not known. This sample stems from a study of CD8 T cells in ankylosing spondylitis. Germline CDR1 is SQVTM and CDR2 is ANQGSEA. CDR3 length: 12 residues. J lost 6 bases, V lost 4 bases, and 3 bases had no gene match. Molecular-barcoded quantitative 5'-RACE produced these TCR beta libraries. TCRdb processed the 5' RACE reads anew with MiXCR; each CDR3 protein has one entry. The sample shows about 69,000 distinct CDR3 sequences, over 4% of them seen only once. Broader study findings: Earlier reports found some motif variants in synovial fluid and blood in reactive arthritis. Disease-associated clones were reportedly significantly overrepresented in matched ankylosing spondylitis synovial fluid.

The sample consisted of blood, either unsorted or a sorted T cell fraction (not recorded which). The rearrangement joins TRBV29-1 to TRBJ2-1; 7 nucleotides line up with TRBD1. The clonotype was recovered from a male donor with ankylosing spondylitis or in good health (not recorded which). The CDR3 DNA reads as TGCAGCGTTGTGCCAGGGGGCAATGAGCAGTTCTTC. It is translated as CSVVPGGNEQFF.